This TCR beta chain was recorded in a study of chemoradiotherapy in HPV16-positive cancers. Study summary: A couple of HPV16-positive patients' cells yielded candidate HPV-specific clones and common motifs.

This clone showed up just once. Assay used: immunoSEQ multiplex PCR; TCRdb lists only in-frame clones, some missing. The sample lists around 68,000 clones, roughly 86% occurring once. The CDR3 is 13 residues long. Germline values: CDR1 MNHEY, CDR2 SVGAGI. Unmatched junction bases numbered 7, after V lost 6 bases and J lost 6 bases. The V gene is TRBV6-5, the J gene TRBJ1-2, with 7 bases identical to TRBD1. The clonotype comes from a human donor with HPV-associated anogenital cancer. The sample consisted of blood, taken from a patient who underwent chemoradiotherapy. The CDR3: CASSPYTGDGYTF. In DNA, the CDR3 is TGTGCCAGCAGCCCCTACACAGGGGATGGCTACACCTTC.